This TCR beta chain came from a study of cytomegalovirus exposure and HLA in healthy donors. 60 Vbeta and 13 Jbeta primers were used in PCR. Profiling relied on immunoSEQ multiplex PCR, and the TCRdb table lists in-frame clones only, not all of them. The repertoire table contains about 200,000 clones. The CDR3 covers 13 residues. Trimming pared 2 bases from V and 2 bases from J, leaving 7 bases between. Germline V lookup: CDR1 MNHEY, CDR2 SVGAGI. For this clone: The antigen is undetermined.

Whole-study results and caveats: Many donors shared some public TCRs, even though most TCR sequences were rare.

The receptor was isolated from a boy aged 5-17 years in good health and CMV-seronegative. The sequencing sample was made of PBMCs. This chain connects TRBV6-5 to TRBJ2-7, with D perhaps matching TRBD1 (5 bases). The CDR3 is CASSYGATYEQYF. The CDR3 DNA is TGTGCCAGCAGTTACGGGGCCACCTACGAGCAGTACTTC.